This T cell receptor (beta chain) was sequenced during a study of T-cell reconstitution after alpha-beta-depleted transplantation in children. Worth noting for this clonotype: Its specificity is unknown.

The CDR3 spans 11 residues. Germline V gene data show CDR1 as SQVTM and CDR2 as ANQGSEA. Trimming removed 3 bases from V and 10 bases from J, with 12 bases in between. Overall study findings and caveats: Newly produced T cells mostly accounted for T-cell counts and diversity one year post-transplant. Reportedly, alpha-beta T cells present about two months post-transplant originated from several hundred expanded clones of graft origin.

Unique molecular identifiers were incorporated into the prepared TCRbeta library. TCRdb passed the PCR reads through MiXCR, listing each CDR3 protein once. The data show some 200,000 distinct CDR3 sequences, approximately 7% seen once. The chain carries TRBV29-1 and TRBJ1-1; D is perhaps TRBD1 (6 bases). This TCR derives from a boy between 2 and 10 years old with acute lymphoblastic leukemia, due to receive a stem cell transplant. Material: PBMCs, obtained before TCRalphabeta/CD19-depleted stem cell transplant. The CDR3 sequence: CSVEGALGAFF. The CDR3 nucleotides are TGCAGCGTTGAGGGGGCGTTGGGAGCTTTCTTT.